Shown below are 26 T cell receptor beta chains from a single sample sequenced in a study of shared clonotypes between healthy human individuals. Libraries were prepared by immunoSEQ multiplex PCR; TCRdb keeps only in-frame clonotypes and omits some of them. In the table there are 500,000 to 550,000 clones, roughly 95% of which are singletons. Material for sequencing was naive CD4+ T cells sorted from blood. The sample's subset: CD45RA+ positively selected. These receptors originate from a woman aged 25 to 39 in good health.

The V call is TRBV5-1, the J call TRBJ1-6; tentative D call: TRBD1 (5 bases). V lost 3 bases and J lost 0, with 22 bases in between. Germline CDR1 SGHRS, CDR2 YFSETQ. There are 20 residues in the CDR3. The CDR3 loop is CASSSYPLYRDRSYNSPLHF. CDR3 nucleotide sequence: TGCGCCAGCAGCTCCTACCCCCTTTACCGGGACCGCTCCTATAATTCACCCCTCCACTTT.

CDR3 sequence: CASSWDGQGHTEAFF. The DNA of the CDR3 is TGTGCCAGCAGCTGGGACGGACAGGGACACACTGAAGCTTTCTTT. The chain couples TRBV5-4 to TRBJ1-1; 8 bases are shared with TRBD1. Germline CDR1 and CDR2: SGHNT and YYREEE (reference sequence). This CDR3 region has 15 residues. Trimming removed 3 bases from V and 3 bases from J; junction bases left unmatched: 7.

The chain couples TRBV10-2 to TRBJ1-4, with D unresolved. This CDR3 contains 10 residues. From germline, CDR1 is WSHSY and CDR2 SAAADI. Trimming pared 10 bases from V and 7 bases from J, leaving 7 bases between. The CDR3 sequence: CANPAEKLFF. The CDR3 DNA sequence: TGCGCCAACCCGGCTGAAAAACTGTTTTTT.

This chain links TRBV5-4 with TRBJ1-4, with 9 bases that match TRBD1. Germline-derived CDR1 and CDR2 are SGHNT and YYREEE (reference sequence). With V trimmed by 4 bases and J by 7 bases, 5 bases remained unmatched. The length of the CDR3 is 14 residues. The DNA for the CDR3 is TGTGCCAGCAGCATACAGGGGGCGGGTGAAAAACTGTTTTTT. It yields the protein CASSIQGAGEKLFF.

The CDR3 region has the DNA TGTGCCAGTAGTAGGGGTTACGAGCAGTACTTC. This codes for CASSRGYEQYF. The chain recombines TRBV19 with TRBJ2-7; D ambiguous. Germline lookup yields CDR1 LNHDA and CDR2 SQIVND (reference sequence). This CDR3 comprises 11 residues. The V gene lost 4 bases and the J gene lost 4 bases, with 5 bases spanning the gap.

CDR3 DNA: TGTGCCAGCAGCCCCAGGACAGGGTCCACCTATGGCTACACCTTC. As protein: CASSPRTGSTYGYTF. The chain joins TRBV9 to TRBJ1-2, with 8 bases aligning to TRBD1. This CDR3 is 15 amino acids long. Trimming at V came to 4 bases and at J to 4 bases, leaving 9 bases not matched to a gene. Germline V gene data show CDR1 as SGDLS and CDR2 as YYNGEE.

This sequence joins TRBV10-3 and TRBJ2-5; TRBD2 aligns across 12 bases. The CDR3 is made up of 16 amino acids. Germline V gene data show CDR1 as ENHRY and CDR2 as SYGVKD. Trimming cost V 5 bases and J 2 bases; bases outside gene matches: 6. The CDR3 sequence: CAISTRLAGVQETQYF. The DNA for the CDR3 is TGTGCCATCAGTACGAGACTAGCGGGAGTACAAGAGACCCAGTACTTC.

This rearrangement joins TRBV9 to TRBJ2-7; D is perhaps TRBD2 (6 bases). The CDR3 runs 21 residues. Germline values: CDR1 SGDLS, CDR2 YYNGEE. V was trimmed by 4 bases and J by 5 bases, leaving 37 bases between them. The CDR3 spells CASSPGLWKRTGVRGSDEQYF. Here the CDR3 DNA reads TGTGCCAGCAGCCCAGGTCTCTGGAAAAGAACGGGAGTACGGGGATCCGACGAGCAGTACTTC.

The table lists this clone with a count of one. In DNA form, the CDR3 reads TGTGCCAGCAGTCGGCTAGCGGGAGGCAACAATGAGCAGTTCTTC. It specifies CASSRLAGGNNEQFF. The chain has TRBV6-5 and TRBJ2-1; 11 bases line up with TRBD2. Germline V gives CDR1 MNHEY, CDR2 SVGAGI. The CDR3 is 15 amino acids. The V segment lost 5 bases and the J segment 5 bases; nucleotides outside the gene matches: 5.

CDR3 region: CASSPPGLAPTSSTDTQYF. CDR3 coding DNA: TGTGCCAGCAGTCCTCCGGGACTAGCTCCTACCTCTAGCACAGATACGCAGTATTTT. The V call is TRBV28, the J call TRBJ2-3, with 9 positions matching TRBD2. With V trimmed by 5 bases and J by 0 bases, 15 bases remained unmatched. Per germline, CDR1 MDHEN and CDR2 SYDVKM. CDR3 size: 19 residues. Based on the CDR3 plus reference TRBV28 and TRBJ2-3, the full variable domain is DVKVTQSSRYLVKRTGEKVFLECVQDMDHENMFWYRQDPGLGLRLIYFSYDVKMKEKGDIPEGYSVSREKKERFSLILESASTNQTSMYLCASSPPGLAPTSSTDTQYFGPGTRLTVL.

V and J are TRBV28 and TRBJ2-5; the match to TRBD1 covers 7 bases. Trimming at V came to 4 bases and at J to 4 bases, leaving 9 bases not matched to a gene. The germline gives CDR1 MDHEN, CDR2 SYDVKM. The CDR3 length is 15 residues. The CDR3 loop reads CASSSRDRRRETQYF. The CDR3 nucleotides are TGTGCCAGCAGTTCCCGGGACAGACGCCGAGAGACCCAGTACTTC. The variable domain in full, with the rest retrieved from reference TRBV28 and TRBJ2-5, is DVKVTQSSRYLVKRTGEKVFLECVQDMDHENMFWYRQDPGLGLRLIYFSYDVKMKEKGDIPEGYSVSREKKERFSLILESASTNQTSMYLCASSSRDRRRETQYFGPGTRLLVL.

The V call is TRBV4-2, the J call TRBJ2-7; no reliable D call. The ends were cut back, 1 base at V and 9 bases at J, with 10 bases in the middle. From germline, CDR1 is LGHNA and CDR2 YNFKEQ. CDR3 length equals 12 residues. In nucleotides, the CDR3 is TGTGCCAGCAGCCAAGGATTCGGTTTGCAGTACTTC. Protein product: CASSQGFGLQYF.

CDR3 sequence: CASSGKREVATDTQYF. CDR3 sequence (DNA): TGTGCCAGCAGCGGGAAGCGGGAGGTTGCTACAGATACGCAGTATTTT. The genes are TRBV7-9 and TRBJ2-3; TRBD2 matches 9 bases. Germline V gene lookup returns CDR1 SEHNR and CDR2 FQNEAQ (reference sequence). CDR3 length equals 16 residues. J lost 3 bases, V lost 5 bases, and 9 bases had no gene match.

The CDR3 loop is CASLGQPGWYGYTF. The CDR3 coding sequence is TGTGCCAGTCTTGGACAGCCGGGGTGGTATGGCTACACCTTC. The genes are TRBV19 and TRBJ1-2, with a possible D match to TRBD1 (6 bases). The germline V gene has CDR1 LNHDA and CDR2 SQIVND (reference sequence). This CDR3 region has 14 residues. V lost 8 bases, J lost 5 bases, and 18 bases lay in between.

As DNA, the CDR3 is TGCGCCAGCAGCTTAACCCCCGGACTACCAAACTACAATGAGCAGTTCTTC. Its translation: CASSLTPGLPNYNEQFF. The genes are TRBV5-1 and TRBJ2-1; possible D gene TRBD2, 6 bases. This CDR3 has 17 residues. Germline CDR1 reads SGHRS; CDR2 reads YFSETQ. Trimming took off 2 bases at V and 3 bases at J, with 18 bases between the two ends.

This clone was detected only once. This sequence joins TRBV28 and TRBJ2-7; 10 nucleotides line up with TRBD1. The CDR3 runs to 15 residues. From germline, CDR1 is MDHEN and CDR2 SYDVKM. V shed 6 bases, J shed 5 bases, and the junction held 10 bases outside the gene matches. The CDR3 is CASSQRQGAVDEQYF. For the CDR3, the DNA is TGTGCCAGCAGCCAAAGACAGGGGGCGGTCGACGAGCAGTACTTC.

V and J are TRBV5-1 and TRBJ2-5; D call uncertain. This CDR3 has 13 residues. The V and J ends lost 0 bases and 3 bases respectively, with 6 bases between them. CDR1 SGHRS and CDR2 YFSETQ come from the germline V gene. CDR3 nucleotides: TGCGCCAGCAGCTTGGTAACGGAAGAGACCCAGTACTTC. Translating gives CASSLVTEETQYF.

The rearrangement joins TRBV5-1 to TRBJ1-4; 8 bases line up with TRBD1. Germline CDR1 and CDR2: SGHRS and YFSETQ. J was trimmed by 5 bases and V by 4 bases; bases with no gene match: 4. This CDR3 has 14 residues. CDR3 bases: TGCGCCAGCAGCCCTACAGGGGGGAATGAAAAACTGTTTTTT. This gives the protein CASSPTGGNEKLFF.

The chain links TRBV2 to TRBJ2-7; 8 nucleotides line up with TRBD2. The trim removed 4 bases at V and 3 bases at J, leaving 8 bases unmatched. Germline CDR1 and CDR2: SNHLY and FYNNEI. This CDR3 comprises 15 residues. In nucleotides, the CDR3 is TGTGCCAGCAGTGTGCGGTCGGGAGGGGTCTACGAGCAGTACTTC. Residues: CASSVRSGGVYEQYF. The full variable domain, rest sourced from reference TRBV2 and TRBJ2-7, is EPEVTQTPSHQVTQMGQEVILRCVPISNHLYFYWYRQILGQKVEFLVSFYNNEISEKSEIFDDQFSVERPDGSNFTLKIRSTKLEDSAMYFCASSVRSGGVYEQYFGPGTRLTVT.

The chain recombines TRBV2 with TRBJ2-1; 11 positions agree with TRBD2. Germline lookup yields CDR1 SNHLY and CDR2 FYNNEI. The CDR3 is 14 amino acids. The ends lost 8 bases at V and 13 bases at J; junction bases unmatched: 13. CDR3 protein: CASQHDQLAGEQFF. The CDR3, as DNA: TGTGCCAGCCAACATGACCAACTAGCGGGAGAACAGTTCTTC.

CDR3 bases: TGTGCCAGCAGCGCCCGGGACTGGTACGACAATGAGCAGTTCTTC. Translated, it gives CASSARDWYDNEQFF. The chain is built from TRBV5-8 and TRBJ2-1; D is possibly TRBD2 (6 bases). Trimming removed 4 bases at V and 5 bases at J, with 16 bases between. Looked up from germline, CDR1 is SGHTS and CDR2 is YDEGEE. This CDR3 contains 15 residues.

This chain joins TRBV7-9 and TRBJ2-6, with 10 bases that match TRBD1. The germline V gene has CDR1 SEHNR and CDR2 FQNEAQ (reference sequence). The trim removed 4 bases at V and 0 bases at J, leaving 3 bases unmatched. There are 17 residues in the CDR3. DNA of the CDR3: TGTGCCAGCAGCTCGCGGACAGGGGGCTCTGGGGCCAACGTCCTGACTTTC. Its translation: CASSSRTGGSGANVLTF.

The genes are TRBV30 and TRBJ1-2; weak D call: TRBD1 (6 bases). The V and J ends lost 0 bases and 8 bases respectively, with 10 bases between them. CDR3 length: 12 amino acids. Germline loops: CDR1 GTSNPN, CDR2 SVGIG (reference sequence). The CDR3 sequence is CAWSVGGRGYTF. Written as DNA, the CDR3 is TGTGCCTGGAGTGTCGGGGGCCGGGGCTACACCTTC. The whole variable domain, remainder taken from reference TRBV30 and TRBJ1-2, is SQTIHQWPATLVQPVGSPLSLECTVEGTSNPNLYWYRQAAGRGLQLLFYSVGIGQISSEVPQNLSASRPQDRQFILSSKKLLLSDSGFYLCAWSVGGRGYTFGSGTRLTVV.

The V call is TRBV11-2, the J call TRBJ2-5; 9 bases are a match to TRBD2. The CDR3 is 14 residues long. V lost 4 bases to trimming and J lost 5 bases; unmatched junction nucleotides: 5. CDR1 SGHAT and CDR2 FQNNGV come from the germline V gene. CDR3 nucleotide sequence: TGTGCCAGCAGCTCCATTAGCGGGAGTGAGACCCAGTACTTC. It codes for CASSSISGSETQYF. The full variable domain, in which reference TRBV11-2 and TRBJ2-5 provide the parts outside the CDR3, is EAGVAQSPRYKIIEKRQSVAFWCNPISGHATLYWYQQILGQGPKLLIQFQNNGVVDDSQLPKDRFSAERLKGVDSTLKIQPAKLEDSAVYLCASSSISGSETQYFGPGTRLLVL.

The chain couples TRBV28 to TRBJ2-7; D ambiguous. The CDR3 is 14 amino acids. Germline-derived CDR1 and CDR2 are MDHEN and SYDVKM. V lost 5 bases and J 3 bases, leaving 14 bases between the germline ends. This CDR3 is CASSPNFPDYEQYF. As DNA, the CDR3 is TGTGCCAGCAGTCCCAATTTCCCGGACTACGAGCAGTACTTC.

The chain links TRBV18 to TRBJ2-3, with 7 bases lining up with TRBD2. Germline V CDR1 and CDR2: KGHSH, LQKENI. The CDR3 runs 15 residues. V gave up 0 bases and J gave up 2 bases; unmatched junction bases: 2. The DNA of the CDR3 is TGTGCCAGCTCACCACCGAGCGGGGTCACAGATACGCAGTATTTT. It codes for CASSPPSGVTDTQYF.